This T cell receptor beta chain was identified during a study of T cell therapy after organ transplantation. Study as a whole: Up to 6 doses were given at 2-week intervals. CMV-specific T cells, median 1.92 x 10^8, were given as 2 to 6 intravenous infusions. Findings and limits, study-wide: In nonresponders, reduced coverage from low CD8+ yield may limit detected expansions.

This table comes from immunoSEQ multiplex PCR, and its TCRdb copy is limited to in-frame clones, with some not included. Among roughly 15,000 clones, approximately 83% were seen once, and the ten largest hold 30% to 35%. Worth noting for this clone: Its matching antigen is unknown.

Stated time point: 20-29 weeks after completion of therapy. This CDR3 contains 18 residues. With 0 bases removed from V and 0 bases from J, the gap between germline ends came to 16 bases. The germline gives CDR1 SGDLS, CDR2 YYNGEE. The specimen comprised CD8+ T cells from blood, sampled after autologous CMV-specific T cell therapy. The chain uses TRBV9 and TRBJ1-5, with D unresolved. The source is a human patient who had received a solid organ transplant and had CMV disease. A share of the T cells may be of graft donor origin. The CDR3 DNA reads TGTGCCAGCAGCGTAGGTGACGGCATAGCTTATAGCAATCAGCCCCAGCATTTT. Translated, it gives CASSVGDGIAYSNQPQHF.